This T cell receptor beta chain emerged from a study of tumor-infiltrating lymphocytes in localized non-small cell lung cancer. Across the whole study: Each patient gave resected tumor and non-adjacent uninvolved lung tissue. Study-wide points: TCR sequencing covered a subset of patients with enough tissue. T-cell fraction did not differ between immunotypes IM1 and IM2. Tumors had more T cell infiltration than uninvolved lung, per TCRbeta sequencing and CD3 counts.

TCRdb keeps only in-frame clones here, not all; method: immunoSEQ multiplex PCR. The sample holds 24,000 or so clones; nearly 70% are singletons and the top ten take 14% to 15%. CDR1 and CDR2 from the germline V gene are SEHNR and FQNEAQ (reference sequence). The CDR3 is made up of 16 amino acids. V gave up 5 bases and J gave up 2 bases; unmatched junction bases: 8. To note about this clone: What it binds is not known.

This sequence was found in a human donor with non-small cell lung cancer. The J gene is TRBJ2-3, the V gene TRBV7-9, with 9 nucleotides matching TRBD1. The sample comprised lung tumor tissue. The CDR3 loop reads CASSLLTGGSTDTQYF. CDR3 sequence (DNA): TGTGCCAGCAGCCTTCTCACAGGGGGCTCCACAGATACGCAGTATTTT.